These 21 T cell receptor beta chains share one sample of origin, sequenced in a study of T cell repertoires in cytomegalovirus infection. TCRdb reanalysed the reads using MiXCR and keeps one entry per CDR3 protein. The repertoire has about 360,000 distinct CDR3 sequences, about 34% of them found once; the top ten carry about 13%. The antigens of these receptors remain unknown. Sequenced material: cultured PBMCs, taken from culture after CMV antigen stimulation. The receptors stem from a human donor in good health (CMV status not recorded). Some clones in this sample may be carry-over from other donors' samples.

This clonotype showed up just a few times. This sequence joins TRBV2 and TRBJ1-1, with 8 bases fitting TRBD1. V gave up 6 bases and J gave up 11 bases; unmatched junction bases: 8. From germline, CDR1 is SNHLY and CDR2 FYNNEI. The CDR3 is made up of 12 amino acids. CDR3 region: CASSPQGEGAFF. The CDR3 DNA sequence: TGTGCCAGCAGCCCACAGGGGGAGGGGGCTTTCTTT. Full variable domain (outside the CDR3, taken from reference TRBV2 and TRBJ1-1): EPEVTQTPSHQVTQMGQEVILRCVPISNHLYFYWYRQILGQKVEFLVSFYNNEISEKSEIFDDQFSVERPDGSNFTLKIRSTKLEDSAMYFCASSPQGEGAFFGQGTRLTVV.

The J gene is TRBJ1-1, the V gene TRBV7-8, with D maybe TRBD1 (6 bases). There are 16 residues in the CDR3. CDR1 SGHVS and CDR2 FQNEAQ come from the germline V gene. Trimming took off 4 bases at V and 4 bases at J, with 19 bases between the two ends. The CDR3 region has the DNA TGTGCCAGCAGCTCCCTTAAACAGGGTCTCGGCACTGAAGCTTTCTTT. It encodes CASSSLKQGLGTEAFF.

The chain is built from TRBV7-2 and TRBJ2-5; TRBD2 is a possible D gene (6 bases). Trimming stripped 5 bases from V and 7 bases from J, with 20 bases between. The length of the CDR3 is 15 residues. Germline V gene lookup returns CDR1 SGHTA and CDR2 FQGNSA. The CDR3 is CASSANPGGSRTQYF. For the CDR3, the DNA is TGTGCCAGCAGCGCCAACCCCGGGGGTTCGCGGACCCAGTACTTC.

In this sample, this clonotype turned up a few times. The rearrangement links TRBV25-1 to TRBJ2-3; D is perhaps TRBD2 (5 bases). The CDR3 totals 17 residues. Germline CDR1 is MGHDK and CDR2 is SYGVNS. V lost 10 bases and J lost 3, with 26 bases in between. CDR3 DNA sequence: TGTGCCACCCCAAGCCCGGCTGAGGGAGTAGGAACAGATACGCAGTATTTT. Amino acids: CATPSPAEGVGTDTQYF.

The gene calls are TRBV2 and TRBJ2-3, with 9 bases that match TRBD2. Losses at the gene ends were 6 bases for V and 4 bases for J; bases not matched to a gene: 2. Germline assignment: CDR1 SNHLY and CDR2 FYNNEI. This CDR3 region has 13 residues. The CDR3 DNA follows: TGTGCCAGCAGCGCGGGGGGGGCAGATACGCAGTATTTT. It encodes CASSAGGADTQYF.

This chain joins TRBV20-1 and TRBJ1-2; no reliable D call. CDR3 size: 12 residues. Between the trimmed V and J ends, which lost 6 bases and 1 base, there was a span of 9 bases. Germline V gene lookup returns CDR1 DFQATT and CDR2 SNEGSKA (reference sequence). CDR3: CSADDINYGYTF. The CDR3 nucleotides are TGCAGTGCCGACGACATTAACTATGGCTACACCTTC.

This clonotype was picked up a small number of times. The chain recombines TRBV4-3 with TRBJ2-5; possibly TRBD2 for D (7 bases). V dropped 4 bases and J dropped 4 bases, with 16 bases sitting between them. Germline V gene data show CDR1 as LGHNA and CDR2 as YSLEER. The CDR3 is made up of 15 amino acids. The CDR3 is CASSRGGGGPETQYF. The CDR3 DNA reads TGCGCCAGCAGCCGAGGAGGGGGGGGTCCAGAGACCCAGTACTTC.

The gene calls are TRBV12-3 or TRBV12-4 and TRBJ1-2, with 12 bases fitting TRBD1. Losses at the gene ends were 3 bases for V and 6 bases for J; bases not matched to a gene: 2. The CDR3 loop spans 14 amino acids. The CDR3: CASSLGTGGNGYTF. DNA of the CDR3: TGTGCCAGCAGTTTGGGGACAGGGGGCAATGGCTACACCTTC.

The V gene is TRBV27, the J gene TRBJ2-5, with TRBD1 matching over 8 bases. Germline CDR1 is MNHEY and CDR2 is SMNVEV (reference sequence). The V segment lost 5 bases and the J segment 5 bases; nucleotides outside the gene matches: 16. This CDR3 region has 17 residues. The CDR3 loop reads CASSLYETGERQETQYF. Written as DNA, the CDR3 is TGTGCCAGCAGTCTATATGAGACAGGGGAGCGTCAGGAGACCCAGTACTTC.

The gene calls are TRBV4-1 and TRBJ1-1; D ambiguous. Looked up from germline, CDR1 is MGHRA and CDR2 is YSYEKL. Trimming removed 2 bases at V and 0 bases at J, with 22 bases between. The CDR3 is 19 amino acids. The CDR3 here is CASSQPSLGSRSMNTEAFF. Here the CDR3 DNA reads TGCGCCAGCAGCCAACCCTCCCTAGGTTCTCGGTCGATGAACACTGAAGCTTTCTTT.

This clonotype has more than one count but fewer than ten. J is TRBJ2-1 and V is TRBV7-2, with 7 nucleotides matching TRBD2. The CDR3 totals 13 residues. Per germline, CDR1 SGHTA and CDR2 FQGNSA. V was pared by 0 bases and J by 9 bases, with 2 bases of the junction left unmatched. CDR3 amino acids: CASSLARESEQFF. In nucleotides, the CDR3 is TGTGCCAGCAGCTTAGCGCGGGAGAGTGAGCAGTTCTTC.

This clonotype has a handful of counts. The chain joins TRBV28 to TRBJ1-2; a weak D match, TRBD1 (5 bases). Between the trimmed V and J ends, which lost 6 bases and 7 bases, there was a span of 18 bases. Germline values: CDR1 MDHEN, CDR2 SYDVKM. The CDR3 extends over 14 amino acids. The CDR3 region has the DNA TGTGCCAGCAGCCAACCTCGGCAGGGCAGTGGCTACACCTTC. As protein: CASSQPRQGSGYTF.

V gene TRBV5-4 combines with J gene TRBJ2-6, with TRBD2 matching over 8 bases. Germline V gene lookup returns CDR1 SGHNT and CDR2 YYREEE (reference sequence). This CDR3 spans 14 amino acids. The ends lost 3 bases at V and 9 bases at J; junction bases unmatched: 5. CDR3 amino acids: CASSSGLAVNVLTF. The CDR3 DNA reads as TGTGCCAGCAGCTCCGGACTAGCCGTCAACGTCCTGACTTTC.

The gene calls are TRBV7-6 and TRBJ1-2, with a possible D match to TRBD1 (6 bases). CDR3 length: 13 residues. V lost 5 bases and J 8 bases, leaving 15 bases between the germline ends. CDR1 and CDR2 (germline): SGHVS, FNYEAQ. The CDR3 region has the DNA TGTGCCAGCAGCCGAGGCAGGGGCGGCGGCTACACCTTC. Protein product: CASSRGRGGGYTF.

This clonotype has a handful of counts. The chain uses TRBV6-2 or TRBV6-3 and TRBJ2-7; TRBD2 might be the D (5 bases). The CDR3 runs 15 residues. With 5 bases removed from V and 2 bases from J, the gap between germline ends came to 16 bases. Germline V gene sequence: CDR1 MNHEY, CDR2 SVGEGT. The CDR3 loop is CASSPLAGDAYEQYV. The DNA of the CDR3 is TGTGCCAGCAGTCCCCTGGCGGGTGATGCCTACGAGCAGTACGTC.

The CDR3, as DNA: TGCAGTGCTAGAGAGGGGACTAGCGGGAGTTATGAGCAGTTCTTC. Translation gives CSAREGTSGSYEQFF. The chain employs TRBV20-1 and TRBJ2-1, with 14 bases that match TRBD2. This CDR3 spans 15 amino acids. V lost 0 bases to trimming and J lost 8 bases; unmatched junction nucleotides: 3. Germline V CDR1 and CDR2: DFQATT, SNEGSKA (reference sequence).

This clonotype was counted between two and nine times. The V call is TRBV6-1, the J call TRBJ2-3; 9 bases agree with TRBD1. Germline V lookup: CDR1 MNHNS, CDR2 SASEGT. This CDR3 region has 14 residues. V gave up 8 bases and J gave up 1 base; unmatched junction bases: 4. The CDR3 region is CASGTGRGTDTQYF. The CDR3 DNA reads as TGTGCCAGCGGGACAGGGAGGGGCACAGATACGCAGTATTTT.

Comment on this clonotype: At one of its ends the junction is not consistent with the germline gene, which may arise from a read error. The V gene is TRBV7-9, the J gene TRBJ1-3; D may be TRBD1 (6 bases). CDR3 length: 14 amino acids. Germline CDR1 is SEHNR and CDR2 is FQNEAQ (reference sequence). CDR3 bases: TGTGCCTGCAGGAGTGACAGGTCTGGAAACACCATATATTTT. Protein: CACRSDRSGNTIYF.

This sequence joins TRBV4-1 and TRBJ2-3, with 8 bases aligning to TRBD1. The CDR3 is 16 amino acids. Germline CDR1 MGHRA, CDR2 YSYEKL. J was trimmed by 1 base and V by 0 bases; bases with no gene match: 3. CDR3 sequence reads: CASSQEGQDRTDTQYF. CDR3 DNA: TGCGCCAGCAGCCAAGAGGGACAGGACCGCACAGATACGCAGTATTTT.

V and J are TRBV7-6 and TRBJ2-1; D ambiguous. The CDR3 covers 16 residues. CDR1 is SGHVS, CDR2 FNYEAQ, per germline. V was cut by 1 base and J by 0 bases, with 10 bases left in between. DNA of the CDR3: TGTGCCAGCAGCTTAGTAGGCGGAGCCTCCTACAATGAGCAGTTCTTC. It encodes CASSLVGGASYNEQFF.

This chain uses TRBV20-1 with TRBJ1-2; TRBD1 might be the D (6 bases). CDR1 DFQATT and CDR2 SNEGSKA come from the germline V gene (reference sequence). V gave up 3 bases and J gave up 2 bases, with 10 bases separating them. The CDR3 runs to 13 residues. The CDR3 loop is CSARRQGNYGYTF. The CDR3 DNA reads TGCAGTGCTAGGAGGCAGGGGAACTATGGCTACACCTTC.